Shown below are 5 T cell receptor beta chains from a single sample sequenced in a study of T-cell reconstitution after alpha-beta-depleted transplantation in children. Preparation of the TCRbeta library used unique molecular identifiers. In TCRdb, the PCR reads were re-called with MiXCR into one record per CDR3 protein. Altogether about 980,000 distinct CDR3 sequences are present, roughly 29% being singletons, with the ten largest covering 25% to 35%. The material was PBMCs, mostly from graft donor cells, obtained 360 days after TCRalphabeta/CD19-depleted stem cell transplant. All receptors derive from a boy younger than two who had a stem cell transplant for SCID, so the T cells may come from the graft donor.

The V and J genes are TRBV4-2 and TRBJ1-1, with a possible D match to TRBD1 (5 bases). V shed 0 bases and J shed 1 base, with 9 bases lying between them. The V gene's germline CDR1 is LGHNA and CDR2 YNFKEQ. CDR3 length equals 15 residues. This CDR3 reads CASSQEAGWNTEAFF. The CDR3 DNA is TGTGCCAGCAGCCAAGAGGCAGGGTGGAACACTGAAGCTTTCTTT.

This clonotype was counted only a few times. This chain joins TRBV7-2 and TRBJ2-7, with D possibly matching TRBD1 (5 bases). There are 13 residues in the CDR3. Per germline, CDR1 SGHTA and CDR2 FQGNSA. V lost 6 bases to trimming and J lost 6 bases, with 15 bases between them. In nucleotides, the CDR3 is TGTGCCAGCAGGGGGCTCGTTATCGGCGAGCAGTACTTC. This sequence encodes CASRGLVIGEQYF.

A few counts support this clonotype. V usage is TRBV29-1 and J usage is TRBJ2-1; tentatively, D is TRBD2 (5 bases). V lost 6 bases and J 4 bases, leaving 13 bases between the germline ends. The CDR3 totals 13 residues. Germline V CDR1 and CDR2: SQVTM, ANQGSEA. The CDR3 protein is CSVSKGSYNEQFF. In DNA, the CDR3 is TGCAGCGTCTCCAAAGGGAGTTACAATGAGCAGTTCTTC.

The CDR3 DNA reads TGCAGTGCTAGAGTCAGACAGGGGGCCAACACCGGGGAGCTGTTTTTT. Amino acid sequence: CSARVRQGANTGELFF. This chain connects TRBV20-1 to TRBJ2-2; 10 bases are a match to TRBD1. CDR1 is DFQATT, CDR2 SNEGSKA, per germline (reference sequence). V shed 1 base, J shed 2 bases, and the junction held 4 bases outside the gene matches. The CDR3 runs to 16 residues.

The chain links TRBV18 to TRBJ2-3, with 7 bases identical to TRBD2. The ends lost 3 bases at V and 1 base at J; junction bases unmatched: 4. Per the germline V gene, CDR1 is KGHSH and CDR2 is LQKENI. The CDR3 is 15 amino acids. Here the CDR3 reads CASSPETSRTDTQYF. The CDR3 bases are TGTGCCAGCTCACCTGAGACTAGCCGCACAGATACGCAGTATTTT.